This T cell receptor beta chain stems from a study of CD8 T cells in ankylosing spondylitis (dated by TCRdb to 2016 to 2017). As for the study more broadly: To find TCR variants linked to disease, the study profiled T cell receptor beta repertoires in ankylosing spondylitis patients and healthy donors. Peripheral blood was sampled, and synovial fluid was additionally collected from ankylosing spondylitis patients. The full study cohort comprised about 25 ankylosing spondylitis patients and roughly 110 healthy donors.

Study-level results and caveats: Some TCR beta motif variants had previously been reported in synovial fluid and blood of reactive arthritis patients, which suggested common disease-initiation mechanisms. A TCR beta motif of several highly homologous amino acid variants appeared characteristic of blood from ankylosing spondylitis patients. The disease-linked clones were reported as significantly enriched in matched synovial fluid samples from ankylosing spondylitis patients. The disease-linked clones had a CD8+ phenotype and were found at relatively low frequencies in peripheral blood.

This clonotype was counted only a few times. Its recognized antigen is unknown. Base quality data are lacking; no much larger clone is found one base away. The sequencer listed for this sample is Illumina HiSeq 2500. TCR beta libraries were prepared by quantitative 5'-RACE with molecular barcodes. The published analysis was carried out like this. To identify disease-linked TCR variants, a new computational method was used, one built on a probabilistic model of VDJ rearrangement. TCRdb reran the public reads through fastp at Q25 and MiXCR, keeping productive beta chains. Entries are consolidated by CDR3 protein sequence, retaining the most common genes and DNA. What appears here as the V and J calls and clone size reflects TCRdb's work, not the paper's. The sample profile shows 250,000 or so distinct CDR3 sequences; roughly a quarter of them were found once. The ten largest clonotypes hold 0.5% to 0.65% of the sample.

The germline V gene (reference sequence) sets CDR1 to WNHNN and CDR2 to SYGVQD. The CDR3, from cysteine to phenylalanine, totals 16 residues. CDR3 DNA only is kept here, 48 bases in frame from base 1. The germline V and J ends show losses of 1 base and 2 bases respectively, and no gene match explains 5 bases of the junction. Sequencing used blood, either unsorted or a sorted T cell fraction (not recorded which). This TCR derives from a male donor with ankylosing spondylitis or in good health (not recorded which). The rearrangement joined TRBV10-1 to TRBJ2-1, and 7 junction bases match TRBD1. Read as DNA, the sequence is TGCGCCAGCAGTGAGTTAAGGACAGGCCCCTACAATGAGCAGTTCTTC. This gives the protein CASSELRTGPYNEQFF.